This entry lists 8 T cell receptor beta chains sequenced from one sample in a study of immune evolution from preneoplasia to lung adenocarcinoma. Profiling relied on immunoSEQ multiplex PCR, and the TCRdb table lists in-frame clones only, not all of them. The sample has about 14,000 clones, around 84% seen once. Input material: FFPE minimally invasive lung adenocarcinoma tissue. The source is a person between 60 and 79 years old with lung adenocarcinoma.

This clone has a handful of counts. V is TRBV7-6 and J is TRBJ2-7, with D unclear. This CDR3 is built from 11 residues. Germline-derived CDR1 and CDR2 are SGHVS and FNYEAQ. V dropped 6 bases and J dropped 6 bases, with 9 bases sitting between them. For the CDR3, the DNA is TGTGCCAGCAGAGGAAGGGCCGAGCAGTACTTC. Translation gives CASRGRAEQYF.

V is TRBV7-2 and J is TRBJ1-6, with TRBD1 identical over 10 bases. Germline V gene sequence: CDR1 SGHTA, CDR2 FQGNSA. The CDR3 has 15 amino acids. The V segment lost 4 bases and the J segment 7 bases; nucleotides outside the gene matches: 4. Written as DNA, the CDR3 is TGTGCCAGCAGCTCACGGACAGGGGGAAATTCACCCCTCCACTTT. Protein sequence: CASSSRTGGNSPLHF.

This chain connects TRBV21-1 to TRBJ2-2; the table's D call, TRBD2, was not checked against the DNA. TRBV21-1 is listed as a pseudogene. CDR3 length: 21 amino acids. This chain's CDR3 is CASSKSKDRLAGMLNTGELFF. For the CDR3, the DNA is TGTGCCAGCAGCAAATCCAAGGACAGACTAGCGGGGATGCTGAACACCGGGGAGCTGTTTTTT.

In this sample, this clone turned up once. This sequence joins TRBV5-1 and TRBJ1-4; the D is unclear. Germline assignment: CDR1 SGHRS and CDR2 YFSETQ. The CDR3 is 14 amino acids. V was clipped by 1 base and J by 3 bases, with 7 bases between them. The CDR3 loop is CASSLSQSNEKLFF. CDR3 DNA: TGCGCCAGCAGCTTGAGTCAGTCTAATGAAAAACTGTTTTTT.

This rearrangement joins TRBV6-1 to TRBJ2-5; D possibly corresponds to TRBD1 (5 bases). The CDR3 covers 13 residues. Trimming left V 10 bases short and J 0 bases short, with 12 bases between. Per the germline V gene, CDR1 is MNHNS and CDR2 is SASEGT. CDR3 in DNA: TGTGCCACCGACCTAGGGGACCAAGAGACCCAGTACTTC. It specifies CATDLGDQETQYF.

The chain uses TRBV5-4 and TRBJ2-2; D call uncertain. There are 15 residues in the CDR3. Germline CDR1 SGHNT, CDR2 YYREEE (reference sequence). The V end lost 0 bases, the J end lost 1 base, and 7 bases lay between the germline ends. In DNA form, the CDR3 reads TGTGCCAGCAGCTTGGAGGTTCGGAACACCGGGGAGCTGTTTTTT. As protein: CASSLEVRNTGELFF.

This chain uses TRBV14 with TRBJ2-2; TRBD1 matches at 7 bases. The CDR3 has 16 amino acids. V was pared by 4 bases and J by 1 base, with 6 bases of the junction left unmatched. From germline, CDR1 is SGHDN and CDR2 FVKESK. The CDR3 is CASSLRQGLNTGELFF. The CDR3 nucleotides are TGTGCCAGCAGCCTTCGACAGGGCCTGAACACCGGGGAGCTGTTTTTT.

The chain recombines TRBV7-2 with TRBJ1-5; 9 bases match TRBD1. V dropped 5 bases and J dropped 3; count of bases not matched to a gene: 5. CDR3 size: 15 residues. Looked up from germline, CDR1 is SGHTA and CDR2 is FQGNSA. The CDR3 region has the DNA TGTGCCAGCAGCCCAGACAGGGGGTTCAATCAGCCCCAGCATTTT. Its translation is CASSPDRGFNQPQHF.